One sample yielded the 18 T cell receptor beta chains listed below, sequenced in a study of cytomegalovirus exposure and HLA in healthy donors. The PCR made use of 60 Vbeta and 13 Jbeta primers. TCRdb's table, derived via immunoSEQ multiplex PCR, lists solely in-frame clones and lacks some. The table includes more than 95,000 clones, approximately 83% detected once. Sequenced input: PBMCs. The receptors come from a woman aged 40 to 49 in good health and CMV-seropositive.

The chain is built from TRBV5-1 and TRBJ2-3; 7 bases line up with TRBD1. Germline CDR1 SGHRS, CDR2 YFSETQ. After removal of 2 bases from V and 5 bases from J, the junction contained 5 bases not matched to a gene. The CDR3 contains 14 residues. The CDR3 region has the DNA TGCGCCAGCAGCTTACAGGGGTTTAAAGATACGCAGTATTTT. Protein product: CASSLQGFKDTQYF. Looking up the rest from reference TRBV5-1 and TRBJ2-3 gives the full variable domain: KAGVTQTPRYLIKTRGQQVTLSCSPISGHRSVSWYQQTPGQGLQFLFEYFSETQRNKGNFPGRFSGRQFSNSRSEMNVSTLELGDSALYLCASSLQGFKDTQYFGPGTRLTVL.

The chain carries TRBV11-2 and TRBJ2-7; 14 bases align to TRBD2. Germline trimming cut 7 bases from V and 7 bases from J; bases unmatched to any gene: 9. Germline CDR1 SGHAT, CDR2 FQNNGV. The CDR3 has 15 residues. CDR3 region: CASTRGLAGEVEQYF. CDR3 DNA: TGTGCCAGCACCCGGGGACTAGCGGGAGAAGTTGAGCAGTACTTC.

This chain joins TRBV4-2 and TRBJ2-1; 9 bases are shared with TRBD2. The V gene end was trimmed by 2 bases and the J gene end by 2 bases; junction bases not matched to a gene: 7. This CDR3 contains 17 residues. Germline V gives CDR1 LGHNA, CDR2 YNFKEQ. The CDR3 DNA is TGTGCCAGCAGCCAAATACCTAGCGGGGACCCCTACAATGAGCAGTTCTTC. Its protein is CASSQIPSGDPYNEQFF.

V usage is TRBV30 and J usage is TRBJ1-2; D gene ambiguous. Germline V CDR1 and CDR2: GTSNPN, SVGIG (reference sequence). The CDR3 contains 13 residues. V was clipped by 2 bases and J by 1 base, with 8 bases between them. The CDR3 loop reads CAWSSEHNYGYTF. Here the CDR3 DNA reads TGTGCCTGGAGTTCCGAGCATAACTATGGCTACACCTTC.

J is TRBJ1-2 and V is TRBV28; D unresolved. The CDR3 is 13 amino acids. The V end was cut by 3 bases, the J end by 2 bases, with 7 bases between. Looked up from germline, CDR1 is MDHEN and CDR2 is SYDVKM. CDR3 sequence (DNA): TGTGCCAGCAGTTTTCCCGAGAACTATGGCTACACCTTC. The encoded protein is CASSFPENYGYTF.

This clone was seen only a few times. The chain links TRBV7-9 to TRBJ2-7; 7 positions agree with TRBD1. Trimming removed 5 bases from V and 0 bases from J; junction bases left unmatched: 7. CDR1 is SEHNR, CDR2 FQNEAQ, per germline (reference sequence). The CDR3 is made up of 15 amino acids. The chain's CDR3 is CASSHGQESSYEQYF. For the CDR3, the DNA is TGTGCCAGCAGCCACGGACAGGAAAGCTCCTACGAGCAGTACTTC.

Concerning this clone itself: Other DNA sequences from this sample encode an identical CDR3 as well. CDR3 region: CASSKGQGANTGELFF. CDR3 nucleotide sequence: TGTGCCAGTAGTAAGGGACAGGGGGCGAACACCGGGGAGCTGTTTTTT. V usage is TRBV19 and J usage is TRBJ2-2; the match to TRBD1 covers 11 bases. In germline, CDR1 is LNHDA, CDR2 SQIVND (reference sequence). V dropped 4 bases and J dropped 0; count of bases not matched to a gene: 1. The CDR3 contains 16 residues.

The chain couples TRBV15 to TRBJ2-3; 7 bases are shared with TRBD1. J gave up 6 bases and V 5 bases, and 2 bases lay outside the gene matches. The CDR3 totals 12 residues. CDR1 and CDR2 (germline): LNHNV, YYDKDF (reference sequence). This CDR3 is CATSVRGDTQYF. The CDR3 DNA reads as TGTGCCACCAGCGTCAGGGGGGATACGCAGTATTTT.

J is TRBJ2-5 and V is TRBV9; maybe TRBD1 (5 bases). CDR1 SGDLS and CDR2 YYNGEE come from the germline V gene. The CDR3 length is 15 residues. V lost 0 bases, J lost 4 bases, and 13 bases lay in between. The CDR3 loop is CASSVDGRQRETQYF. For the CDR3, the DNA is TGTGCCAGCAGCGTAGATGGCAGACAGCGAGAGACCCAGTACTTC. The full variable domain, rest sourced from reference TRBV9 and TRBJ2-5, is DSGVTQTPKHLITATGQRVTLRCSPRSGDLSVYWYQQSLDQGLQFLIQYYNGEERAKGNILERFSAQQFPDLHSELNLSSLELGDSALYFCASSVDGRQRETQYFGPGTRLLVL.

The chain combines TRBV11-2 with TRBJ2-3, with a tentative D call TRBD2 (6 bases). Germline CDR1 SGHAT, CDR2 FQNNGV. The CDR3 totals 14 residues. V was cut by 8 bases and J by 8 bases, with 20 bases left in between. DNA for the CDR3: TGTGCCAGCCTACCCCCCGCGGCGCGGGGTACGCAGTATTTT. This translates into CASLPPAARGTQYF.

This clone occurred once. The chain links TRBV2 to TRBJ1-2; possible D gene TRBD1, 5 bases. The germline V gene encodes CDR1 SNHLY and CDR2 FYNNEI. The CDR3 contains 14 residues. Trimming left V 2 bases short and J 5 bases short, with 12 bases between. This CDR3 reads CASSERVGGYGYTF. CDR3 DNA: TGTGCCAGCAGTGAAAGGGTCGGGGGATATGGCTACACCTTC.

The chain combines TRBV6-6 with TRBJ1-4; 8 positions match TRBD1. Unmatched junction bases numbered 8, after V lost 5 bases and J lost 6 bases. CDR3 length: 15 residues. Per the germline V gene, CDR1 is MNHNY and CDR2 is SVGAGI (reference sequence). CDR3 protein: CASSAGPGGYEKLFF. CDR3 nucleotide sequence: TGTGCCAGCAGTGCCGGACCAGGGGGCTATGAAAAACTGTTTTTT.

This sequence joins TRBV9 and TRBJ2-1; a weak D match, TRBD2 (7 bases). V was shortened by 2 bases and J by 8 bases, with 29 bases between the two germline ends. This CDR3 comprises 19 residues. From germline, CDR1 is SGDLS and CDR2 YYNGEE. As DNA, the CDR3 is TGTGCCAGCAGCGTTAATCCCCGGGCAGTTGGAGGGGGGGTGGATGAGCAGTTCTTC. It codes for CASSVNPRAVGGGVDEQFF.

The chain has TRBV7-2 and TRBJ2-5; D might be TRBD2 (5 bases). CDR3 size: 15 residues. Trimming stripped 2 bases from V and 4 bases from J, with 14 bases between. The germline gives CDR1 SGHTA, CDR2 FQGNSA. CDR3 DNA sequence: TGTGCCAGCAGCTTAAGATGGGAGTGGGGAGAGACCCAGTACTTC. Translating gives CASSLRWEWGETQYF.

J is TRBJ2-3 and V is TRBV7-3; 8 bases align to TRBD2. The junction had 7 bases not matched to a gene; V was cut back by 4 bases and J by 1 base. Germline CDR1 reads SGHTA; CDR2 reads FQGTGA. The CDR3 is 16 amino acids. In nucleotides, the CDR3 is TGTGCCAGCAGCTCCGGAGCGGGAGTTGGCACAGATACGCAGTATTTT. Its translation is CASSSGAGVGTDTQYF.

The genes are TRBV11-2 and TRBJ2-6; 12 bases are a match to TRBD1. CDR1 and CDR2 (germline): SGHAT, FQNNGV. V lost 5 bases and J lost 4; bases outside the gene matches: 12. This CDR3 region has 19 residues. In nucleotides, the CDR3 is TGTGCCAGCAGCACCTATACCGGGACAGGGGGCTCAGGGGCCAACGTCCTGACTTTC. Amino acids: CASSTYTGTGGSGANVLTF.

This clone was seen only a few times. The chain links TRBV19 to TRBJ1-1, with TRBD1 as a possible D gene (5 bases). The V end was cut by 4 bases, the J end by 0 bases, with 6 bases between. The CDR3 runs 13 residues. Germline V gene lookup returns CDR1 LNHDA and CDR2 SQIVND (reference sequence). The CDR3 is CASSTGLNTEAFF. In DNA form, the CDR3 reads TGTGCCAGTAGTACAGGGTTGAACACTGAAGCTTTCTTT.

This chain links TRBV6-5 with TRBJ2-1; D unresolved. The CDR3 sequence is 12 residues long. V lost 6 bases, J lost 7 bases, and 10 bases lay in between. Germline CDR1 MNHEY, CDR2 SVGAGI. The CDR3 DNA follows: TGTGCCAGCAGAGCACAGTGGAATGAGCAGTTCTTC. This encodes CASRAQWNEQFF.